A selection of T cell receptor beta chains follows, all from one sample in a study of PD-1 blockade in classical Hodgkin lymphoma. TCRdb's table, derived via immunoSEQ multiplex PCR, lists solely in-frame clones and lacks some. Found here are around 28,000 clones, more than 85% of them singletons; the top ten hold roughly 0.43%. This specimen consisted of CD4+ T cells from blood, obtained before the fourth cycle of nivolumab. All receptors derive from a human donor with classical Hodgkin lymphoma. CDR3s include the opening cysteine and the closing phenylalanine or tryptophan. The order of the fields is D gene, V gene, clone size, J gene, CDR3 protein, CDR3 DNA. A D gene is named only where the DNA matches it firmly. Size tells how often a clone was seen (once, few, many) or the class of an expanded clone, and some rows leave it out.

D gene: -
V gene: TRBV2
clone size: -
J gene: TRBJ2-1
CDR3 protein: CASSEGSGLRYNEQFF
CDR3 DNA: TGTGCCAGCAGTGAAGGTTCCGGACTCAGATACAATGAGCAGTTCTTC

D gene: TRBD2
V gene: TRBV27
clone size: -
J gene: TRBJ2-1
CDR3 protein: CASSLSFGGLAGNEQFF
CDR3 DNA: TGTGCCAGCAGTTTATCTTTTGGAGGACTAGCGGGAAACGAGCAGTTCTTC

D gene: -
V gene: TRBV6-1
clone size: -
J gene: TRBJ2-7
CDR3 protein: CASSENGRGYEQYF
CDR3 DNA: TGTGCCAGCAGTGAAAACGGGAGAGGTTACGAGCAGTACTTC

D gene: -
V gene: TRBV9
clone size: -
J gene: TRBJ1-1
CDR3 protein: CASSAQGYTEAFF
CDR3 DNA: TGTGCCAGCAGCGCACAGGGTTACACTGAAGCTTTCTTT

D gene: -
V gene: TRBV7-7
clone size: -
J gene: TRBJ1-5
CDR3 protein: CASSLVGCWEPQHF
CDR3 DNA: TGTGCTAGCAGCTTAGTAGGGTGCTGGGAGCCCCAGCATTTT

D gene: TRBD2
V gene: TRBV20-1
clone size: -
J gene: TRBJ2-1
CDR3 protein: CSAATSGRFF
CDR3 DNA: TGCAGTGCTGCGACTAGCGGGAGGTTCTTC

D gene: -
V gene: TRBV18
clone size: -
J gene: TRBJ1-1
CDR3 protein: CASSPLNTEAFF
CDR3 DNA: TGTGCCAGCTCACCACTGAACACTGAAGCTTTCTTT

D gene: TRBD2
V gene: TRBV4-1
clone size: -
J gene: TRBJ2-7
CDR3 protein: CASSQEGRREVTYEQYF
CDR3 DNA: TGCGCCAGCAGCCAAGAGGGGCGGCGGGAGGTCACCTACGAGCAGTACTTC

D gene: -
V gene: TRBV28
clone size: -
J gene: TRBJ2-1
CDR3 protein: CASRSTGNEFF
CDR3 DNA: TGTGCCAGCAGGAGTACGGGGAACGAGTTCTTC

D gene: TRBD1
V gene: TRBV5-5
clone size: -
J gene: TRBJ1-6
CDR3 protein: CASSFGQGFNSPLHF
CDR3 DNA: TGTGCCAGCAGCTTCGGACAGGGCTTTAATTCACCCCTCCACTTT

D gene: TRBD1
V gene: TRBV19
clone size: -
J gene: TRBJ1-1
CDR3 protein: CASSMGWDRAAEAFF
CDR3 DNA: TGTGCCAGTAGTATGGGGTGGGACAGGGCCGCTGAAGCTTTCTTT

D gene: TRBD2
V gene: TRBV2
clone size: -
J gene: TRBJ2-3
CDR3 protein: CASSERGLADTQYF
CDR3 DNA: TGTGCCAGCAGTGAAAGGGGACTAGCAGATACGCAGTATTTT

D gene: -
V gene: TRBV19
clone size: -
J gene: TRBJ1-1
CDR3 protein: CASSISGTVNTEAFF
CDR3 DNA: TGTGCCAGTAGTATCTCCGGGACGGTGAACACTGAAGCTTTCTTT

D gene: TRBD1
V gene: TRBV2
clone size: -
J gene: TRBJ2-7
CDR3 protein: CASSKRTGGYEQYF
CDR3 DNA: TGTGCCAGCAGTAAGAGGACAGGGGGCTACGAGCAGTACTTC

D gene: -
V gene: TRBV4-1
clone size: -
J gene: TRBJ1-1
CDR3 protein: CASSQVPGPLEAFF
CDR3 DNA: TGCGCCAGCAGCCAAGTACCCGGACCCTTGGAGGCTTTCTTT

D gene: -
V gene: TRBV7-9
clone size: -
J gene: TRBJ2-3
CDR3 protein: CASSFGGVTDTQYF
CDR3 DNA: TGTGCCAGCAGCTTTGGAGGGGTCACAGATACGCAGTATTTT

D gene: -
V gene: TRBV18
clone size: once
J gene: TRBJ2-7
CDR3 protein: CASSLIANSYEQYF
CDR3 DNA: TGTGCCAGCTCACTGATAGCGAACTCCTACGAGCAGTACTTC

D gene: -
V gene: TRBV6-5
clone size: -
J gene: TRBJ2-5
CDR3 protein: CASSYSNPVQETQYF
CDR3 DNA: TGTGCCAGCAGTTACTCGAACCCGGTTCAAGAGACCCAGTACTTC

D gene: -
V gene: TRBV2
clone size: -
J gene: TRBJ1-3
CDR3 protein: CASSVGQAGNTIYF
CDR3 DNA: TGTGCCAGCAGTGTGGGGCAGGCTGGAAACACCATATATTTT

D gene: TRBD1
V gene: TRBV14
clone size: -
J gene: TRBJ1-2
CDR3 protein: CASSQVQGASYGYTF
CDR3 DNA: TGTGCCAGCAGCCAAGTACAGGGGGCTAGCTATGGCTACACCTTC

D gene: -
V gene: TRBV6-6
clone size: -
J gene: TRBJ1-4
CDR3 protein: CASSYSGANKEKLFF
CDR3 DNA: TGTGCCAGCAGTTACTCGGGTGCCAACAAGGAAAAACTGTTTTTT

D gene: TRBD1
V gene: TRBV4-2
clone size: -
J gene: TRBJ1-2
CDR3 protein: CASSQPGQDYGYTF
CDR3 DNA: TGTGCCAGCAGCCAGCCGGGACAGGACTATGGCTACACCTTC

D gene: -
V gene: TRBV2
clone size: -
J gene: TRBJ1-1
CDR3 protein: CASSGLGKNTEAFF
CDR3 DNA: TGTGCCAGCAGTGGGCTCGGCAAGAACACTGAAGCTTTCTTT

D gene: -
V gene: TRBV10-3
clone size: -
J gene: TRBJ1-1
CDR3 protein: CAISESTLWTEAFF
CDR3 DNA: TGTGCCATCAGTGAGTCTACCTTGTGGACGGAAGCTTTCTTT

D gene: -
V gene: TRBV2
clone size: -
J gene: TRBJ1-5
CDR3 protein: CASSVKGWQPQHF
CDR3 DNA: TGTGCCAGCAGTGTTAAGGGGTGGCAGCCCCAGCATTTT

D gene: TRBD1
V gene: TRBV5-1
clone size: -
J gene: TRBJ2-5
CDR3 protein: CASSPGTEETQYF
CDR3 DNA: TGCGCCAGCAGCCCAGGGACAGAAGAGACCCAGTACTTC

D gene: -
V gene: TRBV18
clone size: -
J gene: TRBJ2-3
CDR3 protein: CASSQGPGKVTDTQYF
CDR3 DNA: TGTGCCAGCTCACAGGGACCGGGAAAGGTCACAGATACGCAGTATTTT

D gene: -
V gene: TRBV27
clone size: -
J gene: TRBJ1-1
CDR3 protein: CASSSWGQNAEAFF
CDR3 DNA: TGTGCCAGCAGCTCCTGGGGGCAGAACGCTGAAGCTTTCTTT

D gene: TRBD1
V gene: TRBV19
clone size: -
J gene: TRBJ1-3
CDR3 protein: CASSSGQPRNTIYF
CDR3 DNA: TGTGCCAGTAGTTCGGGACAGCCTAGAAACACCATATATTTT

D gene: -
V gene: TRBV6-5
clone size: -
J gene: TRBJ2-2
CDR3 protein: CASRHGTGELFF
CDR3 DNA: TGTGCCAGCAGACACGGTACCGGGGAGCTGTTTTTT

D gene: -
V gene: TRBV4-1
clone size: -
J gene: TRBJ2-7
CDR3 protein: CASSQGSGVTHYEQYF
CDR3 DNA: TGCGCCAGCAGCCAAGGGTCCGGGGTGACCCACTACGAGCAGTACTTC

D gene: -
V gene: TRBV9
clone size: -
J gene: TRBJ1-2
CDR3 protein: CASSVGWGAGYTF
CDR3 DNA: TGTGCCAGCAGCGTAGGGTGGGGGGCTGGCTACACCTTC

D gene: TRBD2
V gene: TRBV5-1
clone size: -
J gene: TRBJ2-2
CDR3 protein: CASSLEGLAGVPGELFF
CDR3 DNA: TGCGCCAGCAGCTTGGAAGGACTAGCGGGAGTCCCCGGGGAGCTGTTTTTT

D gene: -
V gene: TRBV6-5
clone size: -
J gene: TRBJ1-5
CDR3 protein: CASSYSFQLGQPQHF
CDR3 DNA: TGTGCCAGCAGTTACTCGTTTCAGCTCGGTCAGCCCCAGCATTTT

D gene: -
V gene: TRBV15
clone size: -
J gene: TRBJ1-3
CDR3 protein: CATSRFRGNTIYF
CDR3 DNA: TGTGCCACCAGCAGGTTTCGTGGGAACACCATATATTTT

D gene: TRBD1
V gene: TRBV28
clone size: -
J gene: TRBJ1-1
CDR3 protein: CASSFADRGRAFF
CDR3 DNA: TGTGCCAGCAGTTTTGCCGACAGGGGGCGGGCTTTCTTT

D gene: TRBD1
V gene: TRBV12-5
clone size: -
J gene: TRBJ2-3
CDR3 protein: CASGLGDRGPDTQYF
CDR3 DNA: TGTGCTAGTGGACTAGGGGACAGGGGGCCAGATACGCAGTATTTT

D gene: -
V gene: TRBV19
clone size: -
J gene: TRBJ2-5
CDR3 protein: CASRLLGGETQYF
CDR3 DNA: TGTGCCAGTAGACTATTGGGAGGAGAGACCCAGTACTTC

D gene: -
V gene: TRBV6-6
clone size: -
J gene: TRBJ1-5
CDR3 protein: CASNPGDQPQHF
CDR3 DNA: TGTGCCAGCAACCCGGGGGATCAGCCCCAGCATTTT

D gene: TRBD1
V gene: TRBV7-9
clone size: -
J gene: TRBJ1-1
CDR3 protein: CASRDPGQGMNTEAFF
CDR3 DNA: TGTGCCAGCAGGGACCCGGGACAGGGGATGAACACTGAAGCTTTCTTT

D gene: -
V gene: TRBV11-2
clone size: -
J gene: TRBJ2-3
CDR3 protein: CASSLVVFTDTQYF
CDR3 DNA: TGTGCCAGCAGCTTAGTGGTCTTCACAGATACGCAGTATTTT

D gene: -
V gene: TRBV30
clone size: few
J gene: TRBJ1-1
CDR3 protein: CACTQGFRAEAFF
CDR3 DNA: TGTGCCTGCACCCAGGGGTTTAGGGCTGAAGCTTTCTTT

D gene: -
V gene: TRBV29-1
clone size: -
J gene: TRBJ2-1
CDR3 protein: CSVEREFYNEQFF
CDR3 DNA: TGCAGCGTTGAACGGGAATTCTACAATGAGCAGTTCTTC

D gene: -
V gene: TRBV15
clone size: -
J gene: TRBJ2-5
CDR3 protein: CATVSQGPGETQYF
CDR3 DNA: TGTGCCACCGTCTCGCAGGGACCCGGAGAGACCCAGTACTTC

D gene: -
V gene: TRBV27
clone size: -
J gene: TRBJ2-2
CDR3 protein: CASSFQGGITGELFF
CDR3 DNA: TGTGCCAGCAGTTTCCAGGGGGGAATTACCGGGGAGCTGTTTTTT

D gene: -
V gene: TRBV5-6
clone size: -
J gene: TRBJ2-1
CDR3 protein: CASTGPSFYNEQFF
CDR3 DNA: TGTGCCAGCACGGGACCGTCCTTCTACAATGAGCAGTTCTTC

D gene: -
V gene: TRBV5-1
clone size: -
J gene: TRBJ2-3
CDR3 protein: CASSLAPGSTDTQYF
CDR3 DNA: TGCGCCAGCAGCTTGGCCCCGGGTTCGACAGATACGCAGTATTTT

D gene: -
V gene: TRBV19
clone size: -
J gene: TRBJ1-5
CDR3 protein: CATSNGGGFYSNQPQHF
CDR3 DNA: TGTGCCACCTCAAACGGGGGTGGGTTTTATAGCAATCAGCCCCAGCATTTT